These T cell receptor beta chains were read from a single sample in a study of T cell responses to AZD1222 COVID-19 vaccine. TCRdb's copy holds only in-frame clones and misses some; the assay was immunoSEQ multiplex PCR. The table includes around 150,000 clones, roughly 92% detected once. The sequencing here drew on peripheral blood, taken on day 0 of AZD1222 vaccination. The receptors come from an adult in good health. The CDR3 runs from the conserved cysteine through the conserved F or W. A D gene is named only where the DNA matches it firmly. For some rows the clone size is stated as once, few or many, or as a class when expanded; others skip it.

d_call	clone_size	v_call	j_call	cdr3_nt	cdr3_aa
TRBD2	-	TRBV7-8	TRBJ2-1	TGTGCCAGCAGCTCCACCGGGACTAGCTTATACAATGAGCAGTTCTTC	CASSSTGTSLYNEQFF
-	-	TRBV6-5	TRBJ1-1	TGTGCCAGCAGTTACTCAGGGTTTGGTGACACTGAAGCTTTCTTT	CASSYSGFGDTEAFF
TRBD2	-	TRBV28	TRBJ2-3	TGTGCCAGCTGGGGTCGTTTCGGGGGGGCCGCAGATACGCAGTATTTT	CASWGRFGGAADTQYF
-	-	TRBV6-5	TRBJ1-1	TGTGCCAGCAGTAAGCCTTGGGGGGCGCACACTGAAGCTTTCTTT	CASSKPWGAHTEAFF
-	-	TRBV28	TRBJ2-3	TGTGCCAGCACCCCCGGGGGACCCTCCACAGATACGCAGTATTTT	CASTPGGPSTDTQYF
-	-	TRBV3-1/TRBV3-2	TRBJ1-2	TGTGCCAGCAGCCAAGATTTCGCCACCCGGGGCAGACTGGGTGGCTACACCTTC	CASSQDFATRGRLGGYTF
-	-	TRBV28	TRBJ1-1	TGTGCCAGCAGTTTATGGCAGGACTGGGGCCCTGAAGCTTTCTTT	CASSLWQDWGPEAFF
-	-	TRBV15	TRBJ2-3	TGTGCCACCAGCAGAGATTTTGGAGGGGGAGATACGCAGTATTTT	CATSRDFGGGDTQYF
TRBD2	-	TRBV4-2	TRBJ2-5	TGTGCCAGCAGCCAACTAGCGGGGGTCCAAGAGACCCAGTACTTC	CASSQLAGVQETQYF
-	-	TRBV7-2	TRBJ1-3	TGTGCCAGCAGCTTAGCCCCCGGGACGTCTGGAAACACCATATATTTT	CASSLAPGTSGNTIYF
TRBD2	once	TRBV7-9	TRBJ2-3	TGTGCCAGCAGAGCAACTAGCGGGAGTGGTTCAGATACGCAGTATTTT	CASRATSGSGSDTQYF
-	-	TRBV5-1	TRBJ1-1	TGCGCCAGCAGCGCCATGGGGACAACACCCGGGGCTGAAGCTTTCTTT	CASSAMGTTPGAEAFF
-	-	TRBV18	TRBJ2-1	TGTGCCAGCTCACCGATCGAAAGCTCCTACAATGAGCAGTTCTTC	CASSPIESSYNEQFF
-	-	TRBV7-9	TRBJ1-5	TGTGCCAGCAGCCCCGACAGATTTAGCAATCAGCCCCAGCATTTT	CASSPDRFSNQPQHF
-	-	TRBV5-1	TRBJ1-2	TGCGCCAGCAGCGTGGGACCTTATGGCTACACCTTC	CASSVGPYGYTF
-	-	TRBV5-1	TRBJ2-3	TGCGCCAGCAGCGGGGGGACGAGCCCCACAGATACGCAGTATTTT	CASSGGTSPTDTQYF
TRBD1	-	TRBV10-1	TRBJ2-3	TGCGCCAGCAGTGAGTCGAGGGCGGGACAGGGATATACAGATACGCAGTATTTT	CASSESRAGQGYTDTQYF
-	-	TRBV18	TRBJ1-6	TGTGCCAGCTCACCACAGGAAACTCAGAATTCACCCCTCCACTTT	CASSPQETQNSPLHF
TRBD1	-	TRBV6-5	TRBJ1-6	TGTGCCAGCAGTTACGGGGACAGTAATTCACCCCTCCACTTT	CASSYGDSNSPLHF
TRBD2	-	TRBV24-1	TRBJ2-1	TGTGCCACCAGTGACGGGACTAGCCTTTACAATGAGCAGTTCTTC	CATSDGTSLYNEQFF
-	-	TRBV5-1	TRBJ1-1	TGCGCCAGCAGCTTGGCAGGGATCAGTGACACTGAAGCTTTCTTT	CASSLAGISDTEAFF
-	-	TRBV5-1	TRBJ1-4	TGCGCCAGCAGCTTGGTGGGACACTCCGGCGGGGAAAAACTGTTTTTT	CASSLVGHSGGEKLFF
TRBD2	-	TRBV11-3	TRBJ2-4	TGTGCCAGCAGCCGCGGGGAGGGTGTTGGTATTCAGTACTTC	CASSRGEGVGIQYF
-	-	TRBV2	TRBJ2-3	TGTGCCAGCAGTGTCCTACAGTACACAGATACGCAGTATTTT	CASSVLQYTDTQYF
-	-	TRBV20-1	TRBJ1-1	TGCAGTGCACCCTCAGGGTCTGAAGCTTTCTTT	CSAPSGSEAFF
-	-	TRBV4-3	TRBJ1-2	TGCGCCAGCAGCCCTGCAACAGGGAGTGACTATGGCTACACCTTC	CASSPATGSDYGYTF
-	-	TRBV19	TRBJ1-1	TGTGCCAGTAGTTTTAGAGGGGGTATGACTGAAGCTTTCTTT	CASSFRGGMTEAFF
TRBD2	-	TRBV5-1	TRBJ2-5	TGCGCCAGCAGTTACGGTAGCGGGGGGAAAGAGACCCAGTACTTC	CASSYGSGGKETQYF
-	-	TRBV25-1	TRBJ2-3	TGTGCCAGCAGTGATTGGACAGCTAGCACAGATACGCAGTATTTT	CASSDWTASTDTQYF
TRBD2	once	TRBV11-2	TRBJ2-5	TGTGCCAGCAGACCCATAGCGGGGGCATACCAAGAGACCCAGTACTTC	CASRPIAGAYQETQYF
-	few	TRBV9	TRBJ1-1	TGTGCCAGCAGCGTTTCTCAGGGTGGTGGGGCTGAAGCTTTCTTT	CASSVSQGGGAEAFF
-	-	TRBV18	TRBJ2-5	TGTGCCAGCTCCGGAGAGACCCAGTACTTC	CASSGETQYF
TRBD1	once	TRBV7-9	TRBJ1-1	TGTGCCAGCAGCTTAGTTACCGGGACAGGGTATACTGAAGCTTTCTTT	CASSLVTGTGYTEAFF
-	-	TRBV14	TRBJ2-1	TGTGCCAGCAGCCCTTGGGGGTTTTACAATGAGCAGTTCTTC	CASSPWGFYNEQFF
TRBD2	-	TRBV6-2/TRBV6-3	TRBJ2-2	TGTGCCAGCAGTGGGGGACTAGCGAGGGCCGGGGAGCTGTTTTTT	CASSGGLARAGELFF
-	-	TRBV4-3	TRBJ1-4	TGCGCCAGCAGCCAAGGATTTCCAACTAATGAAAAACTGTTTTTT	CASSQGFPTNEKLFF
-	-	TRBV3-1/TRBV3-2	TRBJ2-6	TGTGCCAGCAGCCAAGGGTCCTCGGCCAACGTCCTGACTTTC	CASSQGSSANVLTF
-	-	TRBV18	TRBJ1-1	TGTGCCAGCTCACCACCAGGAGTTGAAGCTTTCTTT	CASSPPGVEAFF
-	-	TRBV4-1	TRBJ1-1	TGCGCCAGCAGCCAGCCCGGGGCGAGTGGTGAAGCTTTCTTT	CASSQPGASGEAFF
-	-	TRBV12-3/TRBV12-4	TRBJ2-3	TGTGCCAGCAGTTTGGGTACAGATACGCAGTATTTT	CASSLGTDTQYF
TRBD1	-	TRBV5-6	TRBJ1-2	TGTGCCAGCAGCTTTGACAGGGGGCGCCCCTATGGCTACACCTTC	CASSFDRGRPYGYTF
TRBD1	-	TRBV6-5	TRBJ1-1	TGTGCCAGCAGTTCAGGGGGGCTCGATTTCTCTGAAGCTTTCTTT	CASSSGGLDFSEAFF
TRBD2	-	TRBV28	TRBJ2-1	TGTGCCAGTCAAGCCGGGACTAGCGGGGGGGCCATGGTCTTC	CASQAGTSGGAMVF
-	once	TRBV2	TRBJ1-4	TGTGCCAGCTCGGAATTTAATGAAAAACTGTTTTTT	CASSEFNEKLFF
-	-	TRBV18	TRBJ1-3	TGTGCCAGCTCACCACTCAGGGGAGGACTCTCTGGAAACACCATATATTTT	CASSPLRGGLSGNTIYF
TRBD2	-	TRBV2	TRBJ2-1	TGTGCCAGCACGGAGCGGGGGACATACAATGAGCAGTTCTTC	CASTERGTYNEQFF
-	-	TRBV18	TRBJ1-2	TGTGCCAGCTCACCACTAGAAGGGTTCTATGGCTACACCTTC	CASSPLEGFYGYTF
TRBD1	-	TRBV7-9	TRBJ1-5	TGTGCCAGCAGCTTAGGACAGGGGGTAGGGCAGCCCCAGCATTTT	CASSLGQGVGQPQHF